This T cell receptor beta chain was profiled in a study of identical twins' blood T cells. Overall study: Roughly twelve libraries, six alpha and six beta, gave about 50 million reads.

Trimming cost V 1 base and J 0 bases, with 4 bases left between them. Germline V gene data show CDR1 as GTSNPN and CDR2 as SVGIG (reference sequence). The CDR3 extends over 13 amino acids. Six healthy women, forming three identical twin pairs, donated samples. MiXCR, applied by TCRdb to the 5' RACE reads, yields one record per CDR3 protein. Of some 500 distinct CDR3 sequences listed, approximately 69% were seen once; the top ten hold approximately 15%. The clonotype originates from a woman aged 18-49 years in good health. The V gene is TRBV30, the J gene TRBJ1-5; D is undetermined. The material sequenced was PBMCs. CDR3 protein: CAWSADSNQPQHF. CDR3 in DNA: TGTGCCTGGAGTGCAGATAGCAATCAGCCCCAGCATTTT.